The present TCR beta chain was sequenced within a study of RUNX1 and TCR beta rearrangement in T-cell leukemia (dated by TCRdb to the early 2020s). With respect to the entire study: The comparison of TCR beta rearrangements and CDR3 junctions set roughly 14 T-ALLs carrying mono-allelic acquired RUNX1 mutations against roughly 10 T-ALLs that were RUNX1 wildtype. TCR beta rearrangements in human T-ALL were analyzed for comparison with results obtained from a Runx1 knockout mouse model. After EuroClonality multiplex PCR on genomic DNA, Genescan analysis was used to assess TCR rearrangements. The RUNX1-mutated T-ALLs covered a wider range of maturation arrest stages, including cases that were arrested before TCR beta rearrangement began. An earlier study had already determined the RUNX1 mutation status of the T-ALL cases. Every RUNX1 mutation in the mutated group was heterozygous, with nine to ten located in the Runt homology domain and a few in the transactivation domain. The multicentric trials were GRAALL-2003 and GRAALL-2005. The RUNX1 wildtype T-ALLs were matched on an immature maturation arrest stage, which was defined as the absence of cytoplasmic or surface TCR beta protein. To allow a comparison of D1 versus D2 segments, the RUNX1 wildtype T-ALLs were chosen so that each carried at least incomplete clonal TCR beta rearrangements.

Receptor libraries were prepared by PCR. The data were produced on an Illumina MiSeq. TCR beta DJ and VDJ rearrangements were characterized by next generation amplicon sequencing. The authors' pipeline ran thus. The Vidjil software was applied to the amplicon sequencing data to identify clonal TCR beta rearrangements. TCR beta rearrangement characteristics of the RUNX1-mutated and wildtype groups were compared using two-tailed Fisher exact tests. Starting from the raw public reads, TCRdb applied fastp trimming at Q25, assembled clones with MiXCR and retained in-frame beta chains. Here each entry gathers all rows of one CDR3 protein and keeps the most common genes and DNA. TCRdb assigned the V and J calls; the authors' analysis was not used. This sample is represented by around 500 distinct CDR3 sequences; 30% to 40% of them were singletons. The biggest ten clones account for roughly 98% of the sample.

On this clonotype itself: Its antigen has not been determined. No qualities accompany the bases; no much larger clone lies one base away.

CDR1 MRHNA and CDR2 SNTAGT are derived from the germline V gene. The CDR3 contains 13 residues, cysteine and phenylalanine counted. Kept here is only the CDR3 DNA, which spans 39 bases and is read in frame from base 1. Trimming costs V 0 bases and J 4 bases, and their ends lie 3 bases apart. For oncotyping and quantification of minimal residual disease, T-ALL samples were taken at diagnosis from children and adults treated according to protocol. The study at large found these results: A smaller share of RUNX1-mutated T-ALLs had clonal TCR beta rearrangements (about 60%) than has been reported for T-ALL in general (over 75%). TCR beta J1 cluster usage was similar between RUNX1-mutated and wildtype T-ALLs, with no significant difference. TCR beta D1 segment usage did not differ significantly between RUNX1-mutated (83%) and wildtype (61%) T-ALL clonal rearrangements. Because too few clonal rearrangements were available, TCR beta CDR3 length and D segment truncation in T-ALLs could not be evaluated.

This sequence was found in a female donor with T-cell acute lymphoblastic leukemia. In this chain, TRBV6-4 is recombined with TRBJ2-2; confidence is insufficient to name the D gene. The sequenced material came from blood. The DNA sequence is TGTGCCAGCAGTGACTCTAGCACCGGGGAGCTGTTTTTT. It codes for CASSDSSTGELFF.